The 29 T cell receptor beta chains below were found in one sample sequenced in a study of PD-L1 blockade in urothelial cancer. The table came from immunoSEQ multiplex PCR; TCRdb's copy has only in-frame clones and leaves some out. Of about 90,000 clones in the sample, 90% are singletons; the top ten hold 7.5% to 10%. The source material was PBMCs, sampled around atezolizumab (anti-PD-L1) treatment. These receptors were obtained from a man in his sixties with urothelial cancer.

This chain joins TRBV2 and TRBJ1-5; 7 nucleotides agree with TRBD1. The germline gives CDR1 SNHLY, CDR2 FYNNEI. Losses at the gene ends were 8 bases for V and 3 bases for J; bases not matched to a gene: 7. This CDR3 region has 14 residues. In nucleotides, the CDR3 is TGTGCCAGCGGGGCGGGACAGAACAATCAGCCCCAGCATTTT. It codes for CASGAGQNNQPQHF.

J is TRBJ1-2 and V is TRBV2; D is unresolved. The germline V gene encodes CDR1 SNHLY and CDR2 FYNNEI. This CDR3 has 12 amino acids. V lost 8 bases to trimming and J lost 8 bases, with 15 bases between them. The CDR3 coding sequence is TGTGCCAGCTCTCTGGCCAGCGCGGGCTACACCTTC. This encodes CASSLASAGYTF.

A single count supports this clone. The V gene is TRBV5-4, the J gene TRBJ2-7; 7 bases fit TRBD1. This CDR3 comprises 13 residues. V dropped 3 bases and J dropped 7; count of bases not matched to a gene: 7. Germline V CDR1 and CDR2: SGHNT, YYREEE (reference sequence). The CDR3 spells CASSSSQGVEQYF. CDR3 in DNA: TGTGCCAGCAGCTCGTCCCAGGGGGTGGAGCAGTACTTC.

This clone was counted once. CDR3 protein: CASSIGLAYNEQFF. CDR3 sequence (DNA): TGTGCCAGCAGCATTGGCCTGGCCTACAATGAGCAGTTCTTC. The V and J genes are TRBV7-2 and TRBJ2-1, with D unclear. This CDR3 is built from 14 residues. V was pared by 5 bases and J by 2 bases, with 10 bases between. Germline assignment: CDR1 SGHTA and CDR2 FQGNSA.

CDR3 region: CASSYTGTGDEKLFF. The DNA of the CDR3 is TGTGCCAGCAGCTATACCGGGACAGGGGACGAAAAACTGTTTTTT. The V and J genes are TRBV5-8 and TRBJ1-4; 10 bases line up with TRBD1. This CDR3 comprises 15 residues. Germline V CDR1 and CDR2: SGHTS, YDEGEE. Trimming took 3 bases from V and 8 from J; bases not matched to a gene: 7.

In this sample, this clone turned up a few times. J is TRBJ1-4 and V is TRBV5-5; tentative D call: TRBD1 (5 bases). The CDR3 spans 15 residues. Between the trimmed V and J ends, which lost 3 bases and 6 bases, there was a span of 15 bases. CDR1 SGHKS and CDR2 YYEKEE come from the germline V gene (reference sequence). This chain's CDR3 is CASSSEGQGDEKLFF. The CDR3 DNA reads as TGTGCCAGCAGCTCGGAGGGGCAGGGAGATGAAAAACTGTTTTTT.

The chain links TRBV4-3 to TRBJ2-2; D not resolved. The CDR3 has 15 residues. In germline, CDR1 is LGHNA, CDR2 YSLEER. V was shortened by 4 bases and J by 1 base, with 10 bases between the two germline ends. The CDR3 coding sequence is TGCGCCAGCAGCCCTCTTCTCTTGAACACCGGGGAGCTGTTTTTT. Residues: CASSPLLLNTGELFF.

The J gene is TRBJ2-7, the V gene TRBV4-3, with TRBD2 matching 11 bases. The trim removed 3 bases at V and 5 bases at J, leaving 3 bases unmatched. The CDR3 contains 14 residues. Germline CDR1 is LGHNA and CDR2 is YSLEER. The CDR3 loop reads CASSHTSGSHEQYF. Here the CDR3 DNA reads TGCGCCAGCAGCCATACTAGCGGGAGCCACGAGCAGTACTTC.

The chain links TRBV5-1 to TRBJ2-7; 13 bases map to TRBD2. This CDR3 region has 15 residues. Looked up from germline, CDR1 is SGHRS and CDR2 is YFSETQ. V gave up 4 bases and J gave up 3 bases; unmatched junction bases: 4. The CDR3 bases are TGCGCCAGCAGCACCTGGACTAGCGGGGGCTACGAGCAGTACTTC. It is translated as CASSTWTSGGYEQYF.

This clone showed up just once. This rearrangement joins TRBV6-1 to TRBJ1-3; the D is unclear. Between the trimmed V and J ends, which lost 6 bases and 2 bases, there was a span of 11 bases. The germline V gene encodes CDR1 MNHNS and CDR2 SASEGT. This CDR3 has 14 residues. The CDR3 DNA sequence: TGTGCCAGCAGGAGGGAGGGAACTGGAAACACCATATATTTT. It yields the protein CASRREGTGNTIYF.

The chain links TRBV5-1 to TRBJ1-1; D gene unclear. Germline V lookup: CDR1 SGHRS, CDR2 YFSETQ. V was clipped by 0 bases and J by 0 bases, with 3 bases between them. The CDR3 covers 13 residues. CDR3 sequence: CASSLGVNTEAFF. The CDR3 region has the DNA TGCGCCAGCAGCTTGGGAGTGAACACTGAAGCTTTCTTT.

J is TRBJ2-1 and V is TRBV6-6; 15 bases are a match to TRBD2. The CDR3 is 16 residues long. Trimming removed 6 bases from V and 4 bases from J; junction bases left unmatched: 4. Germline V gives CDR1 MNHNY, CDR2 SVGAGI (reference sequence). The CDR3 spells CASRGLAGGAYNEQFF. The CDR3, as DNA: TGTGCCAGCAGAGGACTAGCGGGGGGGGCTTACAATGAGCAGTTCTTC.

The chain carries TRBV9 and TRBJ1-2, with D possibly matching TRBD1 (6 bases). The CDR3 is 16 amino acids. The ends were cut back, 3 bases at V and 3 bases at J, with 18 bases in the middle. The germline V gene encodes CDR1 SGDLS and CDR2 YYNGEE. This CDR3 reads CASSGPGGGQDYGYTF. The CDR3 coding sequence is TGTGCCAGCAGCGGGCCTGGCGGGGGCCAGGACTATGGCTACACCTTC.

The chain uses TRBV5-4 and TRBJ2-3; unclear D gene. The V end lost 4 bases, the J end lost 3 bases, and 9 bases lay between the germline ends. Looked up from germline, CDR1 is SGHNT and CDR2 is YYREEE (reference sequence). The CDR3 has 13 amino acids. DNA of the CDR3: TGTGCCAGCAGCCCACTCCGTACAGATACGCAGTATTTT. It encodes CASSPLRTDTQYF. The full variable domain, in which reference TRBV5-4 and TRBJ2-3 provide the parts outside the CDR3, is ETGVTQSPTHLIKTRGQQVTLRCSSQSGHNTVSWYQQALGQGPQFIFQYYREEENGRGNFPPRFSGLQFPNYSSELNVNALELDDSALYLCASSPLRTDTQYFGPGTRLTVL.

This chain uses TRBV5-1 with TRBJ2-3, with 10 bases aligning to TRBD1. The CDR3 consists of 14 residues. V was pared by 3 bases and J by 6 bases, with 4 bases of the junction left unmatched. Germline lookup yields CDR1 SGHRS and CDR2 YFSETQ. The CDR3 DNA sequence: TGCGCCAGCAGCTCCGGACAGGGGGGGGATACGCAGTATTTT. It translates to CASSSGQGGDTQYF.

This clone was found a few times. The chain couples TRBV7-3 to TRBJ2-2, with TRBD2 matching over 7 bases. The V and J ends lost 5 bases and 1 base, in that order; junction bases with no gene match: 7. Per the germline V gene, CDR1 is SGHTA and CDR2 is FQGTGA. The CDR3 loop spans 16 amino acids. The CDR3 sequence is CASSHVGLQNTGELFF. In nucleotides, the CDR3 is TGTGCCAGCAGCCATGTGGGACTACAGAACACCGGGGAGCTGTTTTTT. The whole variable domain, filled in from reference TRBV7-3 and TRBJ2-2, reads GAGVSQTPSNKVTEKGKYVELRCDPISGHTALYWYRQSLGQGPEFLIYFQGTGAADDSGLPNDRFFAVRPEGSVSTLKIQRTERGDSAVYLCASSHVGLQNTGELFFGEGSRLTVL.

The chain has TRBV7-2 and TRBJ2-2; the match to TRBD2 covers 10 bases. The junction had 4 bases not matched to a gene; V was cut back by 2 bases and J by 4 bases. Germline V gene sequence: CDR1 SGHTA, CDR2 FQGNSA. The CDR3 loop spans 16 amino acids. In DNA form, the CDR3 reads TGTGCCAGCAGCTTACCGGGACTAGCGACCACCGGGGAGCTGTTTTTT. It yields the protein CASSLPGLATTGELFF.

This clone has only a few counts. V is TRBV5-4 and J is TRBJ2-1; 11 nucleotides agree with TRBD2. J was trimmed by 6 bases and V by 4 bases; bases with no gene match: 6. Per germline, CDR1 SGHNT and CDR2 YYREEE (reference sequence). The CDR3 sequence is 15 residues long. The chain's CDR3 is CASSISGRAGNEQFF. The CDR3 DNA follows: TGTGCCAGCAGCATTAGCGGGAGGGCCGGCAATGAGCAGTTCTTC.

Here the CDR3 reads CASSETGSFGYTF. The DNA of the CDR3 is TGTGCCAGCAGTGAAACAGGGAGCTTTGGCTACACCTTC. The chain couples TRBV6-1 to TRBJ1-2; maybe TRBD1 (6 bases). The CDR3 spans 13 residues. Germline CDR1 MNHNS, CDR2 SASEGT. Between the trimmed V and J ends, which lost 2 bases and 7 bases, there was a span of 11 bases.

The CDR3 reads CASSPGTGGYNEQFF. CDR3 bases: TGCGCCAGCAGCCCCGGGACAGGGGGATACAATGAGCAGTTCTTC. This rearrangement joins TRBV5-1 to TRBJ2-1; 11 bases line up with TRBD1. CDR1 is SGHRS, CDR2 YFSETQ, per germline. Unmatched junction bases numbered 4, after V lost 4 bases and J lost 4 bases. The CDR3 covers 15 residues.

The rearrangement uses TRBV2 and TRBJ2-3; 11 bases map to TRBD1. From germline, CDR1 is SNHLY and CDR2 FYNNEI. After removal of 1 base from V and 4 bases from J, the junction contained 4 bases not matched to a gene. There are 16 residues in the CDR3. This CDR3 reads CASSEDRTGGADTQYF. As DNA, the CDR3 is TGTGCCAGCAGTGAAGATAGGACAGGGGGCGCAGATACGCAGTATTTT. Full variable domain (remainder filled in from reference TRBV2 and TRBJ2-3): EPEVTQTPSHQVTQMGQEVILRCVPISNHLYFYWYRQILGQKVEFLVSFYNNEISEKSEIFDDQFSVERPDGSNFTLKIRSTKLEDSAMYFCASSEDRTGGADTQYFGPGTRLTVL.

This sequence joins TRBV7-2 and TRBJ2-1, with 16 bases lining up with TRBD2. The junction had 3 bases not matched to a gene; V was cut back by 5 bases and J by 2 bases. Germline V gene sequence: CDR1 SGHTA, CDR2 FQGNSA. The CDR3 has 17 residues. CDR3 protein: CASSPGTSGGAYNEQFF. CDR3 in DNA: TGTGCCAGCAGCCCCGGGACTAGCGGGGGGGCCTACAATGAGCAGTTCTTC.

The V call is TRBV7-9, the J call TRBJ2-1; D possibly corresponds to TRBD2 (5 bases). The CDR3 consists of 12 residues. The germline V gene encodes CDR1 SEHNR and CDR2 FQNEAQ (reference sequence). Trimming cost V 3 bases and J 12 bases, with 12 bases left between them. The CDR3 loop is CASSLDSSGQFF. Here the CDR3 DNA reads TGTGCCAGCAGCTTGGACTCGTCGGGGCAGTTCTTC.

The chain recombines TRBV25-1 with TRBJ2-2, with no clear D. This CDR3 comprises 14 residues. V was cut by 0 bases and J by 2 bases, with 4 bases left in between. In germline, CDR1 is MGHDK, CDR2 SYGVNS. The CDR3 DNA is TGTGCCAGCAGTGAATACGTAAACACCGGGGAGCTGTTTTTT. It codes for CASSEYVNTGELFF.

This clone was observed once. The gene calls are TRBV6-1 and TRBJ2-7, with TRBD1 as a possible D gene (5 bases). Per the germline V gene, CDR1 is MNHNS and CDR2 is SASEGT. Trimming shortened V by 1 base and J by 9 bases, and 13 bases separated the two germline ends. CDR3 size: 13 residues. CDR3 DNA sequence: TGTGCCAGCAGTGAAGGGCAGGGCCTCCCGCAGTACTTC. This gives the protein CASSEGQGLPQYF.

The rearrangement links TRBV28 to TRBJ2-1; 10 positions match TRBD2. J gave up 16 bases and V 1 base, and 4 bases lay outside the gene matches. The CDR3 spans 12 residues. The germline V gene encodes CDR1 MDHEN and CDR2 SYDVKM. The CDR3 loop is CASSLSGTSDFF. The CDR3 DNA sequence: TGTGCCAGCAGTTTATCCGGGACTAGCGACTTCTTC. The variable domain in full, completed from reference TRBV28 and TRBJ2-1, reads DVKVTQSSRYLVKRTGEKVFLECVQDMDHENMFWYRQDPGLGLRLIYFSYDVKMKEKGDIPEGYSVSREKKERFSLILESASTNQTSMYLCASSLSGTSDFFGPGTRLTVL.

This sequence joins TRBV28 and TRBJ2-5; 12 bases agree with TRBD2. CDR1 and CDR2 (germline): MDHEN, SYDVKM. J gave up 7 bases and V 11 bases, and 8 bases lay outside the gene matches. The CDR3 covers 13 residues. The CDR3 is CAGSSGGDLTQYF. The CDR3 nucleotides read TGTGCCGGATCTAGCGGGGGGGACCTGACCCAGTACTTC.

The chain combines TRBV9 with TRBJ2-7, with D tentatively TRBD2 (6 bases). The CDR3 runs to 15 residues. Germline V gene sequence: CDR1 SGDLS, CDR2 YYNGEE. Trimming pared 0 bases from V and 4 bases from J, leaving 14 bases between. Here the CDR3 reads CASSVAAGIGYEQYF. DNA of the CDR3: TGTGCCAGCAGCGTAGCGGCGGGAATTGGGTACGAGCAGTACTTC.

The rearrangement links TRBV5-1 to TRBJ2-6; D possibly corresponds to TRBD1 (5 bases). Germline CDR1 and CDR2: SGHRS and YFSETQ. The CDR3 has 15 residues. Between the trimmed V and J ends, which lost 4 bases and 4 bases, there was a span of 12 bases. Here the CDR3 reads CASSPQGTGANVLTF. Written as DNA, the CDR3 is TGCGCCAGCAGCCCCCAGGGAACCGGGGCCAACGTCCTGACTTTC.